The 7 T cell receptor beta chains below were found in one sample sequenced in a study of blood T cell repertoires in COVID-19. The data were produced by immunoSEQ multiplex PCR, yet TCRdb's version contains in-frame clones alone and is incomplete. This table has fewer than 300,000 clones, 65% to 90% appearing once. Specimen: PBMCs or T cells enriched from blood (not recorded which). These receptors all come from a man aged 18-30 years who had recovered from COVID-19.

The genes are TRBV24-1 and TRBJ2-1; D is unclear. The CDR3 has 14 residues. Germline CDR1 KGHDR, CDR2 SFDVKD. Between the trimmed V and J ends, which lost 6 bases and 6 bases, there was a span of 14 bases. The CDR3 loop reads CATSSSSTLNEQFF. CDR3 sequence (DNA): TGTGCCACCAGTTCGTCGTCAACTCTCAATGAGCAGTTCTTC.

The V call is TRBV27, the J call TRBJ2-5, with D unclear. The CDR3 runs to 14 residues. Germline V lookup: CDR1 MNHEY, CDR2 SMNVEV (reference sequence). The germline V and J ends were trimmed by 7 bases and 7 bases, with 19 bases remaining between them. CDR3 protein: CASTSLGNEGTQYF. CDR3 DNA: TGTGCCAGCACCTCTTTGGGCAACGAAGGGACCCAGTACTTC.

The chain has TRBV7-2 and TRBJ2-7; 10 nucleotides line up with TRBD1. The CDR3 spans 15 residues. Germline V gene data show CDR1 as SGHTA and CDR2 as FQGNSA. Trimming at V came to 5 bases and at J to 4 bases, leaving 8 bases not matched to a gene. DNA of the CDR3: TGTGCCAGCAGCCCCGGGACAGGGGTTTTGTACGAGCAGTACTTC. It encodes CASSPGTGVLYEQYF. The full variable domain, rest sourced from reference TRBV7-2 and TRBJ2-7, is GAGVSQSPSNKVTEKGKDVELRCDPISGHTALYWYRQSLGQGLEFLIYFQGNSAPDKSGLPSDRFSAERTGGSVSTLTIQRTQQEDSAVYLCASSPGTGVLYEQYFGPGTRLTVT.

The chain combines TRBV27 with TRBJ2-2; D is perhaps TRBD1 (5 bases). With 7 bases removed from V and 1 base from J, the gap between germline ends came to 13 bases. Germline CDR1 MNHEY, CDR2 SMNVEV (reference sequence). The CDR3 spans 15 residues. CDR3 residues: CASTGVRENTGELFF. The CDR3 bases are TGTGCCAGCACTGGGGTCAGGGAGAACACCGGGGAGCTGTTTTTT.

The chain employs TRBV10-3 and TRBJ1-4, with 7 nucleotides matching TRBD1. Germline V CDR1 and CDR2: ENHRY, SYGVKD. Losses at the gene ends were 9 bases for V and 0 bases for J; bases not matched to a gene: 1. The CDR3 runs 13 residues. The CDR3: CAIQGTTNEKLFF. CDR3 bases: TGTGCCATACAGGGGACAACTAATGAAAAACTGTTTTTT.

The chain joins TRBV4-1 to TRBJ2-1, with 11 bases fitting TRBD2. The length of the CDR3 is 14 residues. With V trimmed by 5 bases and J by 10 bases, 7 bases remained unmatched. Looked up from germline, CDR1 is MGHRA and CDR2 is YSYEKL. Here the CDR3 reads CASSELAGEKEQFF. CDR3 nucleotide sequence: TGCGCCAGCAGCGAACTAGCGGGAGAAAAAGAGCAGTTCTTC.

V gene TRBV5-1 combines with J gene TRBJ1-1; D is unclear. This CDR3 has 17 residues. Trimming shortened V by 4 bases and J by 0 bases, and 19 bases separated the two germline ends. Germline V gene data show CDR1 as SGHRS and CDR2 as YFSETQ. CDR3 bases: TGCGCCAGCAGCCTTGGATCCGAATGGCGGATGAACACTGAAGCTTTCTTT. Residues: CASSLGSEWRMNTEAFF.